The 8 T cell receptor beta chains below come from one sample, sequenced in a study of control samples from healthy donors and cancer patients. Only in-frame clones appear in the TCRdb table, and some are missing; sequencing was by immunoSEQ multiplex PCR. The sample yields tens of thousands of clones, 80% to 95% seen once. Sequencing used blood. These receptors originate from a woman between 25 and 40 years old in good health.

Notes on this clone: A junction boundary mismatches the germline segment, possibly from a read error. The chain has TRBV30 and TRBJ2-2; D remains unclear. The CDR3 sequence is 11 residues long. The V gene's germline CDR1 is GTSNPN and CDR2 SVGIG (reference sequence). CDR3 coding DNA: TGTGCCTGGCGTGTCTCCGGGGAGCTGTTTTTT. Amino acid sequence: CAWRVSGELFF.

The chain combines TRBV4-2 with TRBJ2-7, with D perhaps matching TRBD1 (5 bases). The CDR3 covers 16 residues. Germline V gives CDR1 LGHNA, CDR2 YNFKEQ. V lost 0 bases, J lost 3 bases, and 15 bases lay in between. CDR3 sequence reads: CASSQELDGAVYEQYF. The CDR3 DNA reads as TGTGCCAGCAGCCAAGAACTCGATGGGGCCGTCTACGAGCAGTACTTC.

The rearrangement links TRBV4-1 to TRBJ1-1; D is undetermined. The CDR3 spans 13 residues. V lost 4 bases, J lost 4 bases, and 10 bases lay in between. Germline CDR1 reads MGHRA; CDR2 reads YSYEKL. This CDR3 is CASSLGLATEAFF. The CDR3 DNA reads TGCGCCAGCAGCCTAGGGTTGGCCACTGAAGCTTTCTTT.

The CDR3 DNA reads as TGTGCCAGCCCCACGGACACCATATATTTT. Its protein product is CASPTDTIYF. The chain joins TRBV9 to TRBJ1-3, with D unresolved. V was shortened by 7 bases and J by 8 bases, with 7 bases between the two germline ends. The V gene's germline CDR1 is SGDLS and CDR2 YYNGEE. The CDR3 length is 10 residues.

The genes are TRBV24-1 and TRBJ1-2; 11 bases agree with TRBD1. Unmatched junction bases numbered 5, after V lost 7 bases and J lost 5 bases. CDR3 length: 14 amino acids. In germline, CDR1 is KGHDR, CDR2 SFDVKD. The CDR3 sequence: CATSGDRGDYGYTF. The CDR3 DNA follows: TGTGCCACCAGCGGGGACAGGGGGGATTATGGCTACACCTTC.

The chain recombines TRBV18 with TRBJ1-1; 7 bases fit TRBD1. The CDR3 loop spans 14 amino acids. Trimming removed 6 bases from V and 1 base from J; junction bases left unmatched: 5. Germline assignment: CDR1 KGHSH and CDR2 LQKENI. CDR3 loop: CASSHDRANTEAFF. DNA of the CDR3: TGTGCCAGCTCCCATGACAGGGCGAACACTGAAGCTTTCTTT.

This chain joins TRBV2 and TRBJ1-1; D might be TRBD1 (6 bases). Germline V gene data show CDR1 as SNHLY and CDR2 as FYNNEI. The CDR3 sequence is 14 residues long. V lost 3 bases, J lost 1 base, and 9 bases lay in between. This chain's CDR3 is CASSEGTRNTEAFF. The CDR3 nucleotides are TGTGCCAGCAGTGAGGGGACAAGGAACACTGAAGCTTTCTTT.

The J gene is TRBJ1-2, the V gene TRBV30; D not resolved. The V end lost 1 base, the J end lost 2 bases, and 5 bases lay between the germline ends. This CDR3 has 12 amino acids. The germline V gene encodes CDR1 GTSNPN and CDR2 SVGIG (reference sequence). CDR3 in DNA: TGTGCCTGGAGTGGCGGGAACTATGGCTACACCTTC. This encodes CAWSGGNYGYTF.